The next 5 T cell receptor beta chains were all read from a single sample in a study of blood T cell repertoires in COVID-19. Measured with immunoSEQ multiplex PCR; TCRdb has only the in-frame clones, and not every one. Here the sample spans around 97,000 clones, nearly 90% being singletons. Sequenced: peripheral blood. The origin of the receptors is a man aged 50 to 59 in a cohort sampled during active COVID-19.

V gene TRBV6-2 or TRBV6-3 combines with J gene TRBJ1-1; TRBD1 is a possible D gene (6 bases). The germline V and J ends were trimmed by 5 bases and 4 bases, with 11 bases remaining between them. The CDR3 spans 13 residues. Germline-derived CDR1 and CDR2 are MNHEY and SVGEGT. CDR3 amino acids: CASSQGGSTEAFF. CDR3 nucleotide sequence: TGTGCCAGCAGTCAAGGGGGTAGCACTGAAGCTTTCTTT.

The count of this clone is one. The rearrangement links TRBV28 to TRBJ1-5; 7 bases line up with TRBD1. The germline V gene encodes CDR1 MDHEN and CDR2 SYDVKM. This CDR3 has 15 residues. V lost 7 bases to trimming and J lost 5 bases; unmatched junction nucleotides: 11. The CDR3 nucleotides read TGTGCCAGCACCCCTCCGACAGGGAAGTATCAGCCCCAGCATTTT. It translates to CASTPPTGKYQPQHF. Based on the CDR3 plus reference TRBV28 and TRBJ1-5, the full variable domain is DVKVTQSSRYLVKRTGEKVFLECVQDMDHENMFWYRQDPGLGLRLIYFSYDVKMKEKGDIPEGYSVSREKKERFSLILESASTNQTSMYLCASTPPTGKYQPQHFGDGTRLSIL.

A few counts support this clone. The rearrangement joins TRBV7-6 to TRBJ2-1, with TRBD2 matching over 12 bases. V was pared by 0 bases and J by 3 bases, with 3 bases of the junction left unmatched. Looked up from germline, CDR1 is SGHVS and CDR2 is FNYEAQ. CDR3 length: 17 amino acids. The CDR3 coding sequence is TGTGCCAGCAGCTTAGCGACTAGCGGGGGCCTCTACAATGAGCAGTTCTTC. Translated: CASSLATSGGLYNEQFF.

V is TRBV6-4 and J is TRBJ2-3; possibly TRBD1 for D (5 bases). Between the trimmed V and J ends, which lost 2 bases and 3 bases, there was a span of 9 bases. This CDR3 region has 14 residues. Looked up from germline, CDR1 is MRHNA and CDR2 is SNTAGT. The CDR3 loop reads CASSDAAGTDTQYF. The CDR3, as DNA: TGTGCCAGCAGTGACGCAGCAGGGACAGATACGCAGTATTTT.

This chain links TRBV5-1 with TRBJ2-5, with TRBD2 identical over 7 bases. This CDR3 comprises 17 residues. The V and J ends lost 0 bases and 5 bases, in that order; junction bases with no gene match: 13. Germline values: CDR1 SGHRS, CDR2 YFSETQ. The CDR3 DNA reads as TGCGCCAGCAGCTTGGCCCTTCTAGCGGCCCAAGTGGAGACCCAGTACTTC. It codes for CASSLALLAAQVETQYF.